The sequence of this TCR beta chain was determined in a study of T-cell memory formation after mild COVID-19 (dated by TCRdb to the early 2020s). Turning to the overall study: TCR sequence clusters from the two donors were found to be largely donor specific. Two young, previously healthy adult volunteers, one female and one male, were included in the cohort. Longitudinal TCRalpha and TCRbeta repertoire sequencing tracked T-cell clones expanding and contracting after mild COVID-19 in two donors. Overall results and qualifications from the work: SARS-CoV-2 specificity of the second-wave clones peaking on day 37 was not confirmed. Balanced CD4/CD8 phenotypes were observed for clones contracting from day 15 to 85, whereas a bias towards CD4+ was observed for a second wave of clones expanding from day 15 to 37. Contracting CD4+ clones appeared mostly in the CM and EM memory subsets, whereas CD8+ clones were enriched in EMRA. Some responding clones were detected in pre-infection memory, suggesting pre-existing cross-reactive memory T cells joined the SARS-CoV-2 response. The study included only a couple of mild cases, and larger cohorts that include severe cases with pre-infection samples were judged to be necessary.

Sequencer: Illumina NovaSeq 6000. Using 5'RACE with constant-segment primers, TCRalpha and TCRbeta cDNA libraries were constructed, with sample barcodes and unique molecular identifiers added in the process. Trizol reagent was used to extract RNA from every sample. The libraries were amplified in two PCR steps, and the second step added a second sample barcode and Illumina TruSeq adapters. The libraries were sequenced on an Illumina NovaSeq using 2 x 150 bp paired-end reads. Per the authors' processing: Reads were demultiplexed and collapsed into UMI-guided consensus sequences with migec v1.2.7. Using mixcr v2.1.11, UMI consensuses were aligned to TRA and TRB V and J templates and then assembled into clonotypes. A clonotype was counted as expanded or contracted only when both edgeR and NoisET called the clonotype significant, with the noise models trained on biological replicates. For edgeR calls, the thresholds were a false discovery rate-adjusted p below 0.01 and a log2 fold-change of 1. PCA with hierarchical clustering of max-normalized trajectories of the 1000 most abundant clonotypes was used as exploratory dynamics analysis. Separately sequenced CD4+ and CD8+ repertoires were used to assign a CD4 or CD8 phenotype to each responding clone. In-frame beta chains were kept once TCRdb had trimmed the public reads at Q25 with fastp and called clones with MiXCR. Rows with one shared CDR3 protein collapse into an entry with the most common genes and DNA. The V and J calls come from TCRdb's annotation, not from the publication. In all, the sample holds over 150,000 distinct CDR3 sequences, and 10% to 15% of those were seen once. Together, the top ten hold approximately 3.4% of the sample.

Ficoll-Paque density gradient centrifugation was used to isolate PBMCs. As encoded in the germline V gene, CDR1 is SGHVS while CDR2 is FNYEAQ. At the junction V is shortened by 2 bases and J by 3 bases; bases outside the gene matches: 8. Spanning cysteine to phenylalanine, the CDR3 consists of 18 amino acids. Only CDR3 DNA is held: 54 bases, read in frame from base 1. This clonotype showed up just a few times. What this receptor recognizes is not known. No much larger clonotype is one base removed from it; base qualities were not supplied. The receptor comes from a man younger than 35 who had mild COVID-19 (a few samples of this study predate the infection). The sample titles of this study are shuffled in the database, so cell type and time point are left out; the donor was told from shared clones. The sample taken for sequencing was PBMCs or a T cell subset sorted from them (not recorded which). This chain joins TRBV7-6 to TRBJ2-3; 13 bases in the middle match TRBD2. Here the CDR3 is given as CASSLPRTSGGKTDTQYF. The bases are TGTGCCAGCAGCTTACCCCGGACTAGCGGGGGTAAGACAGATACGCAGTATTTT.